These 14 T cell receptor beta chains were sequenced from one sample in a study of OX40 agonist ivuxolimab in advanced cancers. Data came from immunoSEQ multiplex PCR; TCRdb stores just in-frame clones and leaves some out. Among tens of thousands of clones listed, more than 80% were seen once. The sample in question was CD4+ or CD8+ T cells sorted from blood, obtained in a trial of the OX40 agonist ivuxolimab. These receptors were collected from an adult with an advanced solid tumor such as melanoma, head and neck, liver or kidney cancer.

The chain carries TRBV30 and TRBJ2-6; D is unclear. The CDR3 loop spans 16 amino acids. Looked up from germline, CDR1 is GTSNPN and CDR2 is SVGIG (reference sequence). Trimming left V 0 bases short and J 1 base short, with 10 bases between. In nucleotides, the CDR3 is TGTGCCTGGAGTGTTCCCTACAGATCTGGGGCCAACGTCCTGACTTTC. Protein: CAWSVPYRSGANVLTF.

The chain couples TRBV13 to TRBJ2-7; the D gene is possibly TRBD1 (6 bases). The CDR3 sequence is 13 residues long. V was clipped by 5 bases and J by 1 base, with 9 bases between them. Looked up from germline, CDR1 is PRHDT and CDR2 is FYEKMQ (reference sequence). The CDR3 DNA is TGTGCCAGCAGCCTGGACAGATCCTACGAGCAGTACTTC. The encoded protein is CASSLDRSYEQYF.

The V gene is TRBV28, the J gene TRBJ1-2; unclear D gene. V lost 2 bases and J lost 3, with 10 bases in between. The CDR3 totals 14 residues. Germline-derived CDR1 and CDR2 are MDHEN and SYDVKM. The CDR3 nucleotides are TGTGCCAGCAGTTTACCCCAACCCCACTATGGCTACACCTTC. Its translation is CASSLPQPHYGYTF.

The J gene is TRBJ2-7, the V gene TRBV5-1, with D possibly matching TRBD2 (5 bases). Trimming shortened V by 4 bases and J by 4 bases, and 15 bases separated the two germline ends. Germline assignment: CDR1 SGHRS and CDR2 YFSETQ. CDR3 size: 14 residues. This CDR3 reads CASSREPGLYEQYF. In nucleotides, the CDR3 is TGCGCCAGCAGCAGAGAGCCGGGATTGTACGAGCAGTACTTC.

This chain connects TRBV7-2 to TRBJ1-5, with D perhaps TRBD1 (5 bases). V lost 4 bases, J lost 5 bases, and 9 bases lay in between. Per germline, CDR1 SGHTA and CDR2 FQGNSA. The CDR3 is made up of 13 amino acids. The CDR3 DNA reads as TGTGCCAGCAGCTGGGACGGTGATCAGCCCCAGCATTTT. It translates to CASSWDGDQPQHF.

CDR3: CASSLLGGDTQYF. In DNA form, the CDR3 reads TGTGCCAGCAGTTTACTAGGAGGAGATACGCAGTATTTT. The chain has TRBV28 and TRBJ2-3; possibly TRBD2 for D (5 bases). Germline V gene lookup returns CDR1 MDHEN and CDR2 SYDVKM. The CDR3 totals 13 residues. The germline V and J ends were trimmed by 2 bases and 5 bases, with 8 bases remaining between them.

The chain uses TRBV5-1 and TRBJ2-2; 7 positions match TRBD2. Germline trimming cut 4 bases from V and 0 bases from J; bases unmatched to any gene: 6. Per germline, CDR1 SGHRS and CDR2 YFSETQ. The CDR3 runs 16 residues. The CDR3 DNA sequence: TGCGCCAGCAGCCCTCTGGGGGGGTCGAACACCGGGGAGCTGTTTTTT. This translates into CASSPLGGSNTGELFF.

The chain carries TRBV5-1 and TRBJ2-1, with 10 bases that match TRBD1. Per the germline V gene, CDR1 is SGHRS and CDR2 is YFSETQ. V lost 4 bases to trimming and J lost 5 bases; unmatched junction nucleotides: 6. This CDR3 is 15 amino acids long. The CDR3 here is CASSVVGTGDNEQFF. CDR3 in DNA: TGCGCCAGCAGCGTTGTCGGGACAGGGGACAATGAGCAGTTCTTC.

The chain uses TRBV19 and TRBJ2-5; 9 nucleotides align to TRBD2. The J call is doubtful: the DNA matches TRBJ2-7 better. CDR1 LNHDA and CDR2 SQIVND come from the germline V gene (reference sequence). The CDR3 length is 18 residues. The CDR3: CASSDSYASGASIYEQYF. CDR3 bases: TGTGCCAGTAGTGACTCTTATGCTAGCGGGGCATCGATCTACGAGCAGTACTTC.

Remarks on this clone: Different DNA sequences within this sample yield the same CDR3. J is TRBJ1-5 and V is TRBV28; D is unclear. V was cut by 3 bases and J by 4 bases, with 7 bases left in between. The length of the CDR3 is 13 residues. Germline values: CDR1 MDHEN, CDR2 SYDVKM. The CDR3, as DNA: TGTGCCAGCAGTTTCTCTGGGAATCAGCCCCAGCATTTT. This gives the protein CASSFSGNQPQHF.

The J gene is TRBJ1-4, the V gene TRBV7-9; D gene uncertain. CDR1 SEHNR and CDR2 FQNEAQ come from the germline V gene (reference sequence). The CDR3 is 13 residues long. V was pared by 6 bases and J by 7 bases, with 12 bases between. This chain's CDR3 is CASRRSEGEKLFF. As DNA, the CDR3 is TGTGCCAGCAGACGTAGTGAGGGTGAAAAACTGTTTTTT.

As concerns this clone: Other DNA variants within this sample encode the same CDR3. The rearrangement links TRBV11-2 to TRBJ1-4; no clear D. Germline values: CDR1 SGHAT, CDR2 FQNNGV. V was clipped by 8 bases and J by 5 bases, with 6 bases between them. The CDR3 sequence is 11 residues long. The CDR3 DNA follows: TGTGCCAGCGGCGACAATGAAAAACTGTTTTTT. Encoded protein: CASGDNEKLFF.

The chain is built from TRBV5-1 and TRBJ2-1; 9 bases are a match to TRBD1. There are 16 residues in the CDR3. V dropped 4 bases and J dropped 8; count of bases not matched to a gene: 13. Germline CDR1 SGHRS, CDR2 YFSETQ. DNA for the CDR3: TGCGCCAGCAGCCCGCGTCCCGGGACAGGGAACGATGAGCAGTTCTTC. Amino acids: CASSPRPGTGNDEQFF. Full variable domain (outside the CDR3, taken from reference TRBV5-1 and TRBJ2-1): KAGVTQTPRYLIKTRGQQVTLSCSPISGHRSVSWYQQTPGQGLQFLFEYFSETQRNKGNFPGRFSGRQFSNSRSEMNVSTLELGDSALYLCASSPRPGTGNDEQFFGPGTRLTVL.

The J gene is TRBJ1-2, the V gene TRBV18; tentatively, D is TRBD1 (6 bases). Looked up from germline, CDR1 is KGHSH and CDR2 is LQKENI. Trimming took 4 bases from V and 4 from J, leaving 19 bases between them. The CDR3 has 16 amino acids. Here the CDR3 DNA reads TGTGCCAGCTCACAAGGACTAAAACAGGGCTCCTATGGCTACACCTTC. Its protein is CASSQGLKQGSYGYTF. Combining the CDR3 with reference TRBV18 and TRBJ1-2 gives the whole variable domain NAGVMQNPRHLVRRRGQEARLRCSPMKGHSHVYWYRQLPEEGLKFMVYLQKENIIDESGMPKERFSAEFPKEGPSILRIQQVVRGDSAAYFCASSQGLKQGSYGYTFGSGTRLTVV.